Presented here are 12 T cell receptor beta chains from one specimen sequenced in a study of CD8+CD57+ T cells in acquired aplastic anemia. Flow cytometry had shown expanded CD8+CD57+ cells in the patients chosen for sequencing. CDR3 and TCR beta VDJ profiling relied on a genomic DNA template. TCRdb recomputed calls from the reads with MiXCR, one row per CDR3 protein. The sample includes some 150,000 distinct CDR3 sequences, 40% to 65% seen only once; the top ten take approximately 12%. Sequencing input: sorted CD4+, CD8+, or CD8+CD57+ T cells (not recorded which) from PBMCs. These receptors all come from a human donor with aplastic anemia.

The gene calls are TRBV20-1 and TRBJ2-7; D perhaps matches TRBD2 (5 bases). The V and J ends lost 0 bases and 6 bases respectively, with 15 bases between them. The CDR3 has 14 residues. CDR1 and CDR2 from the germline V gene are DFQATT and SNEGSKA (reference sequence). CDR3 in DNA: TGCAGTGCTAGAGACTTCCTAGCCTTAGGCGAGCAGTACTTC. It yields the protein CSARDFLALGEQYF.

This chain links TRBV7-9 with TRBJ1-2; 9 positions agree with TRBD1. The germline gives CDR1 SEHNR, CDR2 FQNEAQ (reference sequence). This CDR3 spans 14 amino acids. Trimming at V came to 6 bases and at J to 2 bases, leaving 4 bases not matched to a gene. The CDR3 nucleotides are TGTGCCAGCAGTCCGGGACAGGGAAACTATGGCTACACCTTC. The encoded protein is CASSPGQGNYGYTF.

This clonotype was counted at least ten times. CDR3 sequence: CASSPRGQGPSNYGYTF. The CDR3 coding sequence is TGTGCCAGCAGCCCCAGGGGACAGGGGCCCTCTAACTATGGCTACACCTTC. The chain joins TRBV2 to TRBJ1-2; 10 bases are a match to TRBD1. V lost 6 bases and J lost 0; bases outside the gene matches: 10. Germline CDR1 and CDR2: SNHLY and FYNNEI. CDR3 size: 17 residues.

Concerning this clonotype: This clone may be a read error of a much larger clone one base away. The chain has TRBV20-1 and TRBJ1-4; D gene uncertain. The CDR3 is made up of 14 amino acids. Germline V CDR1 and CDR2: DFQATT, SNEGSKA (reference sequence). As DNA, the CDR3 is TGCAGTGCTAGATCCCGGGAGGCTGATGAAAAACTGCTTTTT. Translating it yields CSARSREADEKLLF.

This chain connects TRBV7-2 to TRBJ2-7; D might be TRBD2 (6 bases). V lost 5 bases and J lost 9, with 17 bases in between. This CDR3 contains 13 residues. Germline loops: CDR1 SGHTA, CDR2 FQGNSA. CDR3 DNA: TGTGCCAGCAGCCCAGCGGGTACAACAGGGCAGTACTTC. Protein: CASSPAGTTGQYF.

This clonotype was observed at least ten times. The chain joins TRBV6-1 to TRBJ2-2, with D hard to call. Germline V gene lookup returns CDR1 MNHNS and CDR2 SASEGT. The CDR3 consists of 14 residues. Trimming removed 1 base at V and 3 bases at J, with 6 bases between. Written as DNA, the CDR3 is TGTGCCAGCAGTGAAGGAAGCGACACCGGGGAGCTGTTTTTT. Residues: CASSEGSDTGELFF.

This clonotype was counted once. V and J are TRBV9 and TRBJ1-1, with D possibly matching TRBD1 (5 bases). This CDR3 is 16 amino acids long. Germline V gives CDR1 SGDLS, CDR2 YYNGEE. V was trimmed by 0 bases and J by 1 base, leaving 13 bases between them. The CDR3 DNA reads as TGTGCCAGCAGCGTAGAACCGGCAGGGACGAACACTGAAGCTTTCTTT. Translation: CASSVEPAGTNTEAFF.

This clonotype was counted only a few times. V is TRBV20-1 and J is TRBJ2-5, with D perhaps TRBD1 (5 bases). The CDR3 runs 14 residues. CDR1 and CDR2 (germline): DFQATT, SNEGSKA (reference sequence). The V end was cut by 6 bases, the J end by 5 bases, with 19 bases between. The CDR3 loop is CSARALTVWETQYF. CDR3 bases: TGCAGTGCCCGCGCCCTGACAGTATGGGAGACCCAGTACTTC.

The V call is TRBV7-9, the J call TRBJ2-1; tentative D call: TRBD2 (7 bases). This CDR3 has 13 amino acids. The ends were cut back, 6 bases at V and 15 bases at J, with 21 bases in the middle. The germline V gene has CDR1 SEHNR and CDR2 FQNEAQ (reference sequence). The CDR3 bases are TGTGCCAGCAGGTCGGCGGGGGCCAACGAGGGGTTCTTC. This encodes CASRSAGANEGFF.

The V call is TRBV7-8, the J call TRBJ2-1; 8 nucleotides align to TRBD1. CDR3 length: 15 residues. The V and J ends lost 5 bases and 10 bases, in that order; junction bases with no gene match: 13. The germline gives CDR1 SGHVS, CDR2 FQNEAQ. Here the CDR3 DNA reads TGTGCCAGCAGCGCAGGACAGGGTGGAACCTACGAGCAGTTCTTC. It is translated as CASSAGQGGTYEQFF.

This clonotype came up many times. The chain employs TRBV5-1 and TRBJ2-7; 8 bases agree with TRBD2. Germline CDR1 and CDR2: SGHRS and YFSETQ. CDR3 length equals 16 residues. V trimming: 0 bases; J trimming: 4 bases; junction bases outside the gene matches: 9. In nucleotides, the CDR3 is TGCGCCAGCAGCTTGGGACGGGGGGGCTTGACGTACGAGCAGTACTTC. This translates into CASSLGRGGLTYEQYF. Looking up the rest from reference TRBV5-1 and TRBJ2-7 gives the full variable domain: KAGVTQTPRYLIKTRGQQVTLSCSPISGHRSVSWYQQTPGQGLQFLFEYFSETQRNKGNFPGRFSGRQFSNSRSEMNVSTLELGDSALYLCASSLGRGGLTYEQYFGPGTRLTVT.

The chain is built from TRBV10-3 and TRBJ2-5; D gene ambiguous. The CDR3 runs 14 residues. The ends were cut back, 10 bases at V and 5 bases at J, with 20 bases in the middle. The germline CDR1 and CDR2 sequences are ENHRY and SYGVKD. The CDR3 reads CASSRLPIGETQYF. CDR3 in DNA: TGTGCCAGCAGCCGCCTCCCCATTGGCGAGACCCAGTACTTC.